Described below is a single T cell receptor beta chain sequence and its context. Its antigen remains unidentified. PCR used 60 Vbeta primers and 13 Jbeta primers. The method was immunoSEQ multiplex PCR; TCRdb's version includes in-frame clones alone and lacks a portion of them. The sample gives 120,000 to 150,000 clones, over 60% of which show up once; 1.5% to 2% is in the top ten. This entry comes from a study of cytomegalovirus exposure and HLA in healthy donors. Study-level information: An earlier analysis identified 117 million unique TCR beta sequences in about 170 million T cells. Study-wide findings and caveats: Only CMV serostatus was available as immune exposure information.

Donors sampled were nominally healthy, though unrecorded immune exposures were likely. The CDR3 runs to 13 residues. V shed 11 bases and J 0 bases; nucleotides not matched to a gene: 2. Per the germline V gene, CDR1 is ENHRY and CDR2 is SYGVKD. The TCR was taken from a female donor in good health and CMV-seronegative. The V gene is TRBV10-3, the J gene TRBJ2-2; 8 bases match TRBD1. What was sequenced was PBMCs. CDR3 sequence (DNA): TGTGCCTCGGGACAGGCGAACACCGGGGAGCTGTTTTTT. Its protein product is CASGQANTGELFF.